These 18 T cell receptor beta chains were sequenced from one sample in a study of blood T cell repertoires in COVID-19. Data came from immunoSEQ multiplex PCR; TCRdb stores just in-frame clones and leaves some out. The table has around 110,000 clones, over 75% seen once; the top ten hold approximately 5%. Sequenced input: peripheral blood. These receptor sequences come from a woman in her 70s with acute or convalescent COVID-19.

V is TRBV5-4 and J is TRBJ2-7, with TRBD1 identical over 10 bases. CDR1 is SGHNT, CDR2 YYREEE, per germline (reference sequence). The CDR3 extends over 17 amino acids. Trimming cost V 4 bases and J 5 bases; bases outside gene matches: 15. The CDR3 sequence is CASSPLGQGTTTHEQYF. CDR3 sequence (DNA): TGTGCCAGCAGCCCCCTGGGACAGGGGACGACCACTCACGAGCAGTACTTC.

The chain links TRBV20-1 to TRBJ2-7, with D perhaps matching TRBD1 (5 bases). The CDR3 loop spans 11 amino acids. V dropped 2 bases and J dropped 6 bases, with 8 bases sitting between them. Germline V lookup: CDR1 DFQATT, CDR2 SNEGSKA (reference sequence). The CDR3 region has the DNA TGCAGTGCTAGATCAGGGTTCGAGCAGTACTTC. Its translation: CSARSGFEQYF.

The genes are TRBV5-4 and TRBJ1-2; D call uncertain. V lost 1 base and J lost 2, with 6 bases in between. CDR1 is SGHNT, CDR2 YYREEE, per germline (reference sequence). The length of the CDR3 is 13 residues. CDR3 coding DNA: TGTGCCAGCAGCTTGTCGGGGAACTATGGCTACACCTTC. Translating gives CASSLSGNYGYTF. Full variable domain (remainder filled in from reference TRBV5-4 and TRBJ1-2): ETGVTQSPTHLIKTRGQQVTLRCSSQSGHNTVSWYQQALGQGPQFIFQYYREEENGRGNFPPRFSGLQFPNYSSELNVNALELDDSALYLCASSLSGNYGYTFGSGTRLTVV.

This clone was seen only once. The chain couples TRBV18 to TRBJ2-1; TRBD2 matches 11 bases. The V segment lost 5 bases and the J segment 5 bases; nucleotides outside the gene matches: 11. From germline, CDR1 is KGHSH and CDR2 LQKENI. The CDR3 is made up of 17 amino acids. The CDR3 protein is CASSAPSLAGGHNEQFF. The DNA for the CDR3 is TGTGCCAGCTCAGCCCCTTCCCTAGCGGGGGGTCACAATGAGCAGTTCTTC.

V gene TRBV30 combines with J gene TRBJ2-3; possibly TRBD2 for D (5 bases). With 3 bases removed from V and 8 bases from J, the gap between germline ends came to 12 bases. The CDR3 is 12 residues long. The V gene's germline CDR1 is GTSNPN and CDR2 SVGIG (reference sequence). CDR3 bases: TGTGCCTGGAGAAGGGAGTTCGGTACGCAGTATTTT. Its translation: CAWRREFGTQYF.

V usage is TRBV11-2 and J usage is TRBJ1-3, with TRBD1 matching 10 bases. V shed 0 bases, J shed 4 bases, and the junction held 15 bases outside the gene matches. The CDR3 is 20 residues long. CDR1 and CDR2 (germline): SGHAT, FQNNGV. The CDR3 bases are TGTGCCAGCAGCTTAGAGCCCCTCGTTCTGACAGGGGGCGAGGGAAACACCATATATTTT. It yields the protein CASSLEPLVLTGGEGNTIYF.

The J gene is TRBJ1-5, the V gene TRBV5-1, with D unresolved. V lost 3 bases and J 2 bases, leaving 18 bases between the germline ends. Germline assignment: CDR1 SGHRS and CDR2 YFSETQ. The CDR3 length is 17 residues. As DNA, the CDR3 is TGCGCCAGCAGCTCAACCCACGAACGGGGTTGCAATCAGCCCCAGCATTTT. Amino acids: CASSSTHERGCNQPQHF.

J is TRBJ1-2 and V is TRBV12-3 or TRBV12-4, with D hard to call. Trimming removed 5 bases from V and 5 bases from J, with 12 bases in between. CDR3 size: 13 residues. This CDR3 reads CASSEQPRYGYTF. CDR3 DNA sequence: TGTGCCAGCAGTGAACAGCCCCGTTATGGCTACACCTTC.

This sequence joins TRBV18 and TRBJ2-6; no reliable D call. Germline V lookup: CDR1 KGHSH, CDR2 LQKENI. CDR3 size: 17 residues. V was cut by 4 bases and J by 2 bases, with 15 bases left in between. The CDR3 protein is CASSRSTPGAGANVLTF. CDR3 nucleotide sequence: TGTGCCAGCTCACGTTCAACCCCAGGCGCTGGGGCCAACGTCCTGACTTTC. The full variable domain, with the rest looked up from reference TRBV18 and TRBJ2-6, is NAGVMQNPRHLVRRRGQEARLRCSPMKGHSHVYWYRQLPEEGLKFMVYLQKENIIDESGMPKERFSAEFPKEGPSILRIQQVVRGDSAAYFCASSRSTPGAGANVLTFGAGSRLTVL.

The rearrangement uses TRBV24-1 and TRBJ1-2; 10 bases are shared with TRBD1. The CDR3 covers 15 residues. The V gene end was trimmed by 5 bases and the J gene end by 5 bases; junction bases not matched to a gene: 7. The germline CDR1 and CDR2 sequences are KGHDR and SFDVKD. The CDR3 nucleotides are TGTGCCACCAGTGCCGCGGACAGGGGGGATTATGGCTACACCTTC. This codes for CATSAADRGDYGYTF.

The V call is TRBV4-3, the J call TRBJ2-1; TRBD2 aligns across 15 bases. The junction had 13 bases not matched to a gene; V was cut back by 1 base and J by 12 bases. CDR3 length: 18 residues. Germline CDR1 LGHNA, CDR2 YSLEER. The CDR3 here is CASSQGTSGGALASGQFF. CDR3 in DNA: TGCGCCAGCAGCCAAGGGACTAGCGGGGGGGCCTTGGCTTCCGGGCAGTTCTTC.

V and J are TRBV14 and TRBJ1-6; possible D gene TRBD1, 5 bases. This CDR3 contains 15 residues. Germline V gene sequence: CDR1 SGHDN, CDR2 FVKESK. Between the trimmed V and J ends, which lost 4 bases and 7 bases, there was a span of 14 bases. CDR3 protein: CASSLPGGLNSPLHF. CDR3 bases: TGTGCCAGCAGCCTCCCCGGGGGACTAAATTCACCCCTCCACTTT. The full variable domain, completed using reference TRBV14 and TRBJ1-6, is EAGVTQFPSHSVIEKGQTVTLRCDPISGHDNLYWYRRVMGKEIKFLLHFVKESKQDESGMPNNRFLAERTGGTYSTLKVQPAELEDSGVYFCASSLPGGLNSPLHFGNGTRLTVT.

This sequence joins TRBV5-1 and TRBJ2-7; 7 bases align to TRBD2. The germline V gene encodes CDR1 SGHRS and CDR2 YFSETQ. This CDR3 is built from 14 residues. V trimming: 2 bases; J trimming: 4 bases; junction bases outside the gene matches: 6. The chain's CDR3 is CASSLGRREYEQYF. The CDR3, as DNA: TGCGCCAGCAGCTTAGGGCGGCGGGAGTACGAGCAGTACTTC.

This clone was seen a single time. This chain connects TRBV7-2 to TRBJ1-5, with D possibly being TRBD1 (5 bases). This CDR3 is 16 amino acids long. The germline V gene has CDR1 SGHTA and CDR2 FQGNSA. The V and J ends lost 2 bases and 2 bases respectively, with 13 bases between them. The chain's CDR3 is CASSLWSGGGNQPQHF. CDR3 sequence (DNA): TGTGCCAGCAGCTTATGGTCCGGGGGTGGCAATCAGCCCCAGCATTTT.

This clone was seen just once. CDR3 in amino acids: CASCGGGANEKLFF. The DNA for the CDR3 is TGTGCCAGCTGCGGGGGGGGAGCGAATGAAAAACTGTTTTTT. The chain has TRBV6-5 and TRBJ1-4; maybe TRBD1 (5 bases). CDR1 and CDR2 (germline): MNHEY, SVGAGI. Trimming stripped 8 bases from V and 5 bases from J, with 15 bases between. The CDR3 extends over 14 amino acids.

This rearrangement joins TRBV11-2 to TRBJ2-1; 11 bases align to TRBD2. Germline V gives CDR1 SGHAT, CDR2 FQNNGV. This CDR3 region has 19 residues. Trimming at V came to 2 bases and at J to 2 bases, leaving 11 bases not matched to a gene. CDR3 sequence reads: CASSLLAGGLGITYNEQFF. The CDR3 DNA reads TGTGCCAGCAGCTTATTAGCGGGGGGGCTTGGGATCACCTACAATGAGCAGTTCTTC.

This clone has more than one count but fewer than ten. The CDR3 nucleotides are TGTGCCAGCAGGTTATCGACAGGGTTGAACACTGAAGCTTTCTTT. Translating it yields CASRLSTGLNTEAFF. This chain connects TRBV6-5 to TRBJ1-1; 7 nucleotides agree with TRBD1. Losses at the gene ends were 6 bases for V and 0 bases for J; bases not matched to a gene: 7. Germline values: CDR1 MNHEY, CDR2 SVGAGI. This CDR3 spans 15 amino acids.

There are a few counts of this clone. This sequence joins TRBV7-2 and TRBJ2-7, with TRBD1 matching over 9 bases. Germline loops: CDR1 SGHTA, CDR2 FQGNSA. Trimming cost V 4 bases and J 7 bases; bases outside gene matches: 8. This CDR3 is 14 amino acids long. CDR3 bases: TGTGCCAGCAGCTCAACGGGGACAGGGTGGGAGCAGTACTTC. This translates into CASSSTGTGWEQYF.